What follows is one T cell receptor beta chain and its context. The count of this clone is one. What antigen it recognizes has not been identified. No much larger clonotype is one base removed from it; base qualities were not supplied. The CDR3 regions of human TCRbeta chains were subjected to immunosequencing. The authors' analysis ran thus. TCRs in the repertoires were compared against a reference library of SARS-CoV-2-specific TCRs that had been generated with the MIRA antigen-specificity platform. Breadth meant the fraction of unique TCRs that were SARS-CoV-2-associated, whereas depth meant the fraction of total T cells that were SARS-CoV-2-associated. Using the MIRA data, every spike-specific TCR was mapped to the spike region that the TCR reacted to and assigned to either a CD4 or a CD8 class. Log10-transformed breadth and depth values were compared by one-way ANOVA with Sidak's multiple comparisons tests. TCRdb re-hosts the immuneACCESS table, in-frame sequences only. Its copies lack some clones; in the studies checked, an unresolved V gene accounts for under half of them, and the cause for the rest is not known. V, J and clone size are taken as reported in that table, and D and trimming were inferred from the DNA itself. The table for this sample lists 150,000 to 200,000 clones; 85% to 90% of them were counted only once. The biggest ten clones account for around a tenth of the sample.

This sample stems from a study of T cell responses to AZD1222 COVID-19 vaccine (dated by TCRdb to about 2021). Background on the whole study: A total of approximately 240 trial participants underwent TCR sequencing, of whom roughly 210 had received two doses of AZD1222 and around 25 had received two doses of the MenACWY control vaccine. Enrollment into the trials was organized by age into subgroups of 18-55, 56-69 and 70-plus years, and those subgroups contained approximately 150, 30 and 60 TCR-sequenced participants, respectively.

This specimen's time point label, interpreted: about 28 days (+/-7) after the second vaccine dose. AZD1222 recipients with second doses at about 4 weeks or about 12 weeks were pooled, because spike-specific TCR depth and breadth did not differ between schedules. Vaccinee samples were obtained from the UK trials COV001 and COV002, which included a single-blind randomized controlled phase 2/3 trial of AZD1222 (ChAdOx1 nCoV-19) in healthy adults. For TCRbeta chain sequencing, PBMC samples were collected from trial participants at day 0 and at day 28 after the second dose. Study-level results and caveats: Most participants were white British and females outnumbered males, and the authors suggested that clonal diversity may have been underestimated. No day 14 peak-response samples were available, so repertoires were characterized only after the peak T cell response. Reportedly, almost half of the unique spike-specific TCRs recognized epitopes lying outside the regions that are mutated in the B.1.351 and B.1.1.7 variants. The 56-69-year group was small, and its depth increase did not reach significance, likely because of low power. Spike-specific TCR breadth and depth rose significantly after two AZD1222 doses compared with day 0 and with MenACWY recipients. CD4 TCRs associated with the vaccine covered the entire spike protein, and the dominant responses were in regions 160-218 and 743-854. Conclusions about previously exposed vaccinees are limited because only five to seven AZD1222 recipients were SARS-CoV-2 seropositive at baseline.

CDR1 and CDR2 are drawn from the germline V gene: SGHVS, FQNEAQ. Taken from cysteine to phenylalanine, the CDR3 has 13 residues. Only the CDR3 region is kept as DNA, spanning 39 bases read in frame from base 1. V sheds 7 bases and J sheds 2 bases, leaving 12 bases between their ends. The receptor was derived from an adult who received the AZD1222 COVID-19 vaccine. The chain is assembled from TRBV7-8 and TRBJ2-7, with no reliable assignment of the D segment. Specimen: peripheral blood, collected 28 days after the second AZD1222 dose. The CDR3 amino acid sequence is: CASMRGVPYEQYF. The nucleotides are TGTGCCAGCATGCGTGGGGTCCCCTACGAGCAGTACTTC. Where the CDR3 stops, the reference TRBV7-8 and TRBJ2-7 genes take over; the full variable domain is GAGVSQSPRYKVAKRGQDVALRCDPISGHVSLFWYQQALGQGPEFLTYFQNEAQLDKSGLPSDRFFAERPEGSVSTLKIQRTQQEDSAVYLCASMRGVPYEQYFGPGTRLTVT.